The next 26 T cell receptor beta chains were all read from a single sample in a study of T cells after yellow fever vaccination. TCRdb reprocessed the 5' RACE reads via MiXCR and lists one record per CDR3 protein. The sample has around 30,000 distinct CDR3 sequences, about 10% seen once; the top ten hold roughly 12%. This sample comprised PBMCs, either bulk or a sorted T-cell subset (CD4+, CD8+, memory, or dextramer-sorted; not recorded which), obtained less than 18 days after the first yellow fever vaccination. The receptors here all came from a man aged 18 to 29 who received the YFV17D yellow fever vaccine.

Ten or more counts support this clonotype. The chain carries TRBV5-1 and TRBJ2-3; a weak D match, TRBD2 (7 bases). Between the trimmed V and J ends, which lost 7 bases and 3 bases, there was a span of 24 bases. CDR1 is SGHRS and CDR2 is YFSETQ in the germline V gene. The length of the CDR3 is 17 residues. CDR3 coding DNA: TGCGCCAGCGGGAATGTCGAGGACGGGGGGCTTACAGATACGCAGTATTTT. Translated, it gives CASGNVEDGGLTDTQYF. Variable domain in full (rest from reference TRBV5-1 and TRBJ2-3): KAGVTQTPRYLIKTRGQQVTLSCSPISGHRSVSWYQQTPGQGLQFLFEYFSETQRNKGNFPGRFSGRQFSNSRSEMNVSTLELGDSALYLCASGNVEDGGLTDTQYFGPGTRLTVL.

This clonotype came up many times. J is TRBJ1-5 and V is TRBV7-9, with no clear D. CDR1 is SEHNR, CDR2 FQNEAQ, per germline (reference sequence). V lost 6 bases and J lost 3, with 9 bases in between. The CDR3 extends over 13 amino acids. This chain's CDR3 is CASSGQDNQPQHF. The DNA for the CDR3 is TGTGCCAGCAGTGGGCAGGACAATCAGCCCCAGCATTTT.

A remark on this clonotype: Being one base from a much bigger clone, this may be a read error. The rearrangement joins TRBV7-9 to TRBJ1-1; D remains unclear. Trimming cost V 2 bases and J 2 bases, with 6 bases left between them. This CDR3 contains 13 residues. Germline-derived CDR1 and CDR2 are SEHNR and FQNEAQ (reference sequence). This CDR3 is CASSLTINTEAFF. In DNA, the CDR3 is TGTGCCAGCAGCTTAACAATCAACACTGAAGCTTTCTTT.

This clonotype showed up many times. This chain connects TRBV20-1 to TRBJ2-1, with TRBD2 matching over 7 bases. The germline gives CDR1 DFQATT, CDR2 SNEGSKA (reference sequence). The length of the CDR3 is 14 residues. V lost 2 bases, J lost 8 bases, and 9 bases stayed unmatched. The chain's CDR3 is CSARPPGGIHEQFF. As DNA, the CDR3 is TGCAGTGCTAGACCCCCCGGGGGGATCCATGAGCAGTTCTTC.

At least ten counts were recorded for this clonotype. The chain joins TRBV7-3 to TRBJ2-3, with 7 bases matching TRBD2. Losses at the gene ends were 1 base for V and 6 bases for J; bases not matched to a gene: 7. This CDR3 is 15 amino acids long. Germline V gene sequence: CDR1 SGHTA, CDR2 FQGTGA. The CDR3 nucleotides are TGTGCCAGCAGCTTAAATACCGGGACTACGGATACGCAGTATTTT. It encodes CASSLNTGTTDTQYF.

The rearrangement links TRBV11-2 to TRBJ2-2, with D tentatively TRBD1 or TRBD2 (5 bases each). The germline V gene has CDR1 SGHAT and CDR2 FQNNGV. The ends were cut back, 1 base at V and 5 bases at J, with 11 bases in the middle. CDR3 length: 15 residues. The CDR3 coding sequence is TGTGCCAGCAGCTTAGCCGGGACCACAACCGGGGAGCTGTTTTTT. This encodes CASSLAGTTTGELFF.

This clonotype was counted many times. V and J are TRBV5-1 and TRBJ2-3; D is perhaps TRBD1 or TRBD2 (6 bases each). The germline V gene has CDR1 SGHRS and CDR2 YFSETQ. V was cut by 4 bases and J by 4 bases, with 22 bases left in between. CDR3 size: 17 residues. The CDR3 protein is CASSAGGRTAYADTQYF. DNA of the CDR3: TGCGCCAGCAGCGCCGGGGGCAGGACCGCCTATGCAGATACGCAGTATTTT.

The sample holds many counts of this clonotype. This chain connects TRBV4-3 to TRBJ2-3; tentatively, D is TRBD1 (5 bases). The germline CDR1 and CDR2 sequences are LGHNA and YSLEER. This CDR3 region has 14 residues. Trimming shortened V by 1 base and J by 2 bases, and 7 bases separated the two germline ends. In nucleotides, the CDR3 is TGCGCCAGCAGCCAAGCAGGGTTCACAGATACGCAGTATTTT. Translation: CASSQAGFTDTQYF.

V and J are TRBV7-2 and TRBJ2-1, with D perhaps being TRBD1 or TRBD2 (6 bases each). There are 16 residues in the CDR3. In germline, CDR1 is SGHTA, CDR2 FQGNSA. Trimming pared 1 base from V and 2 bases from J, leaving 12 bases between. This CDR3 reads CASSLGPGGPYNEQFF. DNA for the CDR3: TGTGCCAGCAGCTTAGGTCCCGGGGGCCCCTACAATGAGCAGTTCTTC.

This clonotype has at least ten counts. The chain links TRBV5-4 to TRBJ2-7; 7 bases agree with TRBD1. J lost 13 bases, V lost 0 bases, and 10 bases had no gene match. The CDR3 runs 13 residues. In germline, CDR1 is SGHNT, CDR2 YYREEE (reference sequence). The CDR3 DNA reads TGTGCCAGCAGCTTGGACCCGGGACAGCTTACCTACTTC. Encoded protein: CASSLDPGQLTYF.

As concerns this clonotype: A much larger clone sits a single nucleotide away, making a read error possible. This chain connects TRBV7-7 to TRBJ2-1; D ambiguous. Germline CDR1 SSHAT, CDR2 FNYEAQ (reference sequence). Deletions cut 5 bases from V and 9 bases from J, with 8 bases between. This CDR3 is 11 amino acids long. CDR3 DNA sequence: TGTGCCAGCAGCGGCGTGGGTGAGCAGTTCTTC. Translated, it gives CASSGVGEQFF.

This clonotype came up many times. CDR3 coding DNA: TGTGCCAGCAGTTTATGGGGACAGACCCTTTCACCCCTCCACTTT. Amino acids: CASSLWGQTLSPLHF. The chain recombines TRBV27 with TRBJ1-6; TRBD1 agrees at 7 bases. The V and J ends lost 1 base and 9 bases, in that order; junction bases with no gene match: 6. Germline CDR1 and CDR2: MNHEY and SMNVEV (reference sequence). The CDR3 is made up of 15 amino acids.

This clonotype was recorded many times. The chain links TRBV20-1 to TRBJ2-1; TRBD1 agrees at 8 bases. Trimming took 3 bases from V and 5 from J; bases not matched to a gene: 6. The CDR3 runs to 14 residues. Germline CDR1 DFQATT, CDR2 SNEGSKA (reference sequence). CDR3 residues: CSASSGQANNEQFF. The CDR3 coding sequence is TGCAGTGCTAGCTCGGGACAGGCCAACAATGAGCAGTTCTTC.

This clonotype occurred many times. V and J are TRBV4-2 and TRBJ1-2; D might be TRBD1 (5 bases). The CDR3 covers 12 residues. CDR1 is LGHNA and CDR2 is YNFKEQ in the germline V gene. V dropped 3 bases and J dropped 3 bases, with 5 bases sitting between them. The DNA of the CDR3 is TGTGCCAGCAGCCAGGGGGACTATGGCTACACCTTC. It is translated as CASSQGDYGYTF.

This clonotype was seen repeatedly, ten times or more. V and J are TRBV24-1 and TRBJ2-3; the D gene is possibly TRBD1 (5 bases). Trimming pared 5 bases from V and 2 bases from J, leaving 10 bases between. The CDR3 is made up of 14 amino acids. In germline, CDR1 is KGHDR, CDR2 SFDVKD. Here the CDR3 reads CATSVKGPTDTQYF. For the CDR3, the DNA is TGTGCCACCAGTGTTAAGGGGCCCACAGATACGCAGTATTTT.

This clonotype has a count of ten or more. The DNA of the CDR3 is TGTGCCAGCAGACCCGCCGGACTAGCGACAGATACGCAGTATTTT. Translating it yields CASRPAGLATDTQYF. The chain recombines TRBV7-2 with TRBJ2-3; 9 nucleotides align to TRBD2. Unmatched junction bases numbered 7, after V lost 6 bases and J lost 3 bases. This CDR3 region has 15 residues. Germline assignment: CDR1 SGHTA and CDR2 FQGNSA.

This clonotype was seen ten or more times. The chain is built from TRBV5-6 and TRBJ1-1, with a tentative D call TRBD1 (6 bases). This CDR3 contains 15 residues. Germline CDR1 is SGHDT and CDR2 is YYEEEE. V gave up 4 bases and J gave up 5 bases, with 18 bases separating them. CDR3: CASSLGFSGETEAFF. CDR3 coding DNA: TGTGCCAGCAGCCTCGGTTTTTCAGGGGAAACTGAAGCTTTCTTT. Complete variable domain (other parts from reference TRBV5-6 and TRBJ1-1): DAGVTQSPTHLIKTRGQQVTLRCSPKSGHDTVSWYQQALGQGPQFIFQYYEEEERQRGNFPDRFSGHQFPNYSSELNVNALLLGDSALYLCASSLGFSGETEAFFGQGTRLTVV.

The rearrangement joins TRBV7-2 to TRBJ2-7; D tentatively reads TRBD1 or TRBD2 (5 bases each). This CDR3 is built from 14 residues. V was clipped by 5 bases and J by 4 bases, with 15 bases between them. Germline CDR1 and CDR2: SGHTA and FQGNSA. This chain's CDR3 is CASSEGPQGYEQYV. The CDR3 DNA reads as TGTGCCAGCAGCGAGGGGCCCCAGGGATACGAGCAGTACGTC.

There are many counts of this clonotype. This chain uses TRBV6-5 with TRBJ1-2; tentatively, D is TRBD1 (6 bases). The CDR3 is 14 amino acids. In germline, CDR1 is MNHEY, CDR2 SVGAGI. V was clipped by 0 bases and J by 8 bases, with 13 bases between them. The DNA for the CDR3 is TGTGCCAGCAGTTACTCGGGCCTGGGGGCCGGCTACACCTTC. It is translated as CASSYSGLGAGYTF.

In this sample, this clonotype turned up many times. DNA of the CDR3: TGCGCCAGCAGCCTGACAGGGAACACCGGGGAGCTGTTTTTT. It encodes CASSLTGNTGELFF. This chain joins TRBV5-1 and TRBJ2-2, with D maybe TRBD1 (6 bases). Trimming cost V 4 bases and J 1 base, with 8 bases left between them. The CDR3 has 14 amino acids. In germline, CDR1 is SGHRS, CDR2 YFSETQ.

This clonotype was counted many times. This chain connects TRBV7-8 to TRBJ2-7; no definite D call. The germline V gene has CDR1 SGHVS and CDR2 FQNEAQ. The CDR3 contains 13 residues. Trimming removed 1 base at V and 5 bases at J, with 9 bases between. The CDR3 loop is CASSLDRHNEQYF. Here the CDR3 DNA reads TGTGCCAGCAGCTTAGATCGGCATAACGAGCAGTACTTC.

There are many counts of this clonotype. J is TRBJ2-7 and V is TRBV5-4, with D possibly TRBD2 on 7 matching bases. CDR3 size: 16 residues. Germline CDR1 is SGHNT and CDR2 is YYREEE (reference sequence). V was trimmed by 4 bases and J by 3 bases, leaving 20 bases between them. The CDR3 region has the DNA TGTGCCAGCAGCCCTTCGGGGGGCGCAGGAATCTACGAGCAGTACTTC. Protein: CASSPSGGAGIYEQYF.

This clonotype has a count of ten or more. In DNA, the CDR3 is TGTGCCAGCAGTTTTCAGGGGAGAGAGACCCAGTACTTC. The encoded protein is CASSFQGRETQYF. V usage is TRBV27 and J usage is TRBJ2-5; TRBD1 is a possible D gene (6 bases). The germline V gene has CDR1 MNHEY and CDR2 SMNVEV (reference sequence). This CDR3 region has 13 residues. V was shortened by 3 bases and J by 4 bases, with 9 bases between the two germline ends.

This clonotype was recorded at least ten times. The chain joins TRBV4-1 to TRBJ1-2; the match to TRBD1 covers 10 bases. CDR1 is MGHRA and CDR2 is YSYEKL in the germline V gene. The CDR3 totals 13 residues. V dropped 3 bases and J dropped 13; count of bases not matched to a gene: 8. The CDR3 DNA is TGCGCCAGCAGCCAGGGACAGGGGCGGACGGGCACCTTC. It specifies CASSQGQGRTGTF.

This clonotype was seen at least ten times. This sequence joins TRBV20-1 and TRBJ1-1; 8 bases fit TRBD1. The CDR3 is 14 amino acids. Germline trimming cut 5 bases from V and 0 bases from J; bases unmatched to any gene: 5. The V gene's germline CDR1 is DFQATT and CDR2 SNEGSKA (reference sequence). Written as DNA, the CDR3 is TGCAGTGCTCCCAGGGGGCAGATGAACACTGAAGCTTTCTTT. Translating gives CSAPRGQMNTEAFF.

This clonotype came up many times. The V and J genes are TRBV7-2 and TRBJ1-5, with D hard to call. V shed 1 base and J shed 6 bases, with 7 bases lying between them. Per germline, CDR1 SGHTA and CDR2 FQGNSA. The CDR3 extends over 13 amino acids. CDR3 region: CASSLEVLQPQHF. The CDR3 DNA follows: TGTGCCAGCAGCTTAGAGGTACTTCAGCCCCAGCATTTT.